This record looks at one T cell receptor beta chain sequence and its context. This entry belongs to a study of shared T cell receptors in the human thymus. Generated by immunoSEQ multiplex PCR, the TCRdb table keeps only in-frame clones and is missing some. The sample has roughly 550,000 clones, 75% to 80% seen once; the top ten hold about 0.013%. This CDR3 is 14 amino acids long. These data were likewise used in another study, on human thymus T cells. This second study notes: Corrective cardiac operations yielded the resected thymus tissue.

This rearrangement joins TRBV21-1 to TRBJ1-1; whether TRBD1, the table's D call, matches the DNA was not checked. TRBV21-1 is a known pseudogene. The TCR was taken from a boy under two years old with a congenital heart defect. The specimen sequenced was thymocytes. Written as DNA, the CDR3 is TGTGCCAGCAGCAGGACAGGGGGGCACACTGAAGCTTTCTTT. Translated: CASSRTGGHTEAFF.